The 25 T cell receptor beta chains below all came from one sample that was sequenced in a study of T cell responses to AZD1222 COVID-19 vaccine. Sequencing used immunoSEQ multiplex PCR; TCRdb keeps in-frame clones, though not all of them. The sample carries 100,000 to 150,000 clones, 90% recorded once. Sequenced here: peripheral blood, sampled on day 0 of AZD1222 vaccination. The receptors here all came from an adult in good health.

The V call is TRBV5-1, the J call TRBJ2-7, with 10 bases aligning to TRBD2. Germline CDR1 is SGHRS and CDR2 is YFSETQ. The CDR3 extends over 15 amino acids. J lost 4 bases, V lost 2 bases, and 6 bases had no gene match. CDR3 nucleotide sequence: TGCGCCAGCAGCTTAAGACTAGCGGGTCCATACGAGCAGTACTTC. Its translation is CASSLRLAGPYEQYF.

This clone was recorded only once. The rearrangement joins TRBV7-8 to TRBJ2-7, with D hard to call. The V and J ends lost 0 bases and 0 bases respectively, with 3 bases between them. The CDR3 spans 13 residues. The germline V gene encodes CDR1 SGHVS and CDR2 FQNEAQ. The CDR3 region is CASSLAASYEQYF. In nucleotides, the CDR3 is TGTGCCAGCAGCTTAGCCGCCTCCTACGAGCAGTACTTC.

The V call is TRBV3-1 (or the pseudogene TRBV3-2), the J call TRBJ2-5, with 15 nucleotides matching TRBD2. The CDR3 covers 16 residues. The V and J ends lost 1 base and 7 bases, in that order; junction bases with no gene match: 4. Germline V CDR1 and CDR2: LGHDT, YNNKEL (reference sequence). The CDR3 coding sequence is TGTGCCAGCAGCCAAGGGACTAGCGGGAGGGGAACGACCCAGTACTTC. It specifies CASSQGTSGRGTTQYF.

V is TRBV28 and J is TRBJ1-2; the match to TRBD1 covers 10 bases. The CDR3 is made up of 13 amino acids. CDR1 and CDR2 (germline): MDHEN, SYDVKM. V lost 10 bases and J lost 6; bases outside the gene matches: 8. As DNA, the CDR3 is TGTGCCATCCCGACAGGGGGCGCCGATGGCTACACCTTC. Translating gives CAIPTGGADGYTF.

V usage is TRBV27 and J usage is TRBJ2-1; 9 bases align to TRBD2. The CDR3 consists of 14 residues. V was clipped by 4 bases and J by 8 bases; unmatched bases: 6. Per germline, CDR1 MNHEY and CDR2 SMNVEV (reference sequence). CDR3 sequence: CASSSAGGPYEQFF. In DNA, the CDR3 is TGTGCCAGCAGTTCCGCGGGAGGGCCATATGAGCAGTTCTTC.

Only one count was recorded for this clone. The chain uses TRBV7-3 and TRBJ1-1; D perhaps matches TRBD1 (5 bases). Germline CDR1 reads SGHTA; CDR2 reads FQGTGA. The CDR3 contains 15 residues. Trimming stripped 5 bases from V and 4 bases from J, with 17 bases between. CDR3 nucleotides: TGTGCCAGCAGCCCGAATAACGAGAGGGGCACTGAAGCTTTCTTT. Translating gives CASSPNNERGTEAFF.

This chain uses TRBV5-1 with TRBJ2-7, with 7 bases aligning to TRBD1. CDR3 length: 15 residues. CDR1 is SGHRS, CDR2 YFSETQ, per germline. Trimming at V came to 0 bases and at J to 6 bases, leaving 9 bases not matched to a gene. The CDR3 nucleotides are TGCGCCAGCAGCTTGGTGGGGGACAGCCGGGTCGAGCAGTACTTC. Translated, it gives CASSLVGDSRVEQYF.

V gene TRBV6-2 or TRBV6-3 combines with J gene TRBJ2-1; 14 bases map to TRBD2. The CDR3 has 20 residues. Losses at the gene ends were 5 bases for V and 2 bases for J; bases not matched to a gene: 14. Germline V gives CDR1 MNHEY, CDR2 SVGEGT. The CDR3 coding sequence is TGTGCCAGCAGTCCCTCGGGACTAGCGGGAGTAGGTCCCCCCTACAATGAGCAGTTCTTC. Translated: CASSPSGLAGVGPPYNEQFF.

This clone occurred many times. The chain combines TRBV6-5 with TRBJ1-4; 12 nucleotides line up with TRBD1. V trimming: 7 bases; J trimming: 8 bases; junction bases outside the gene matches: 8. Germline V CDR1 and CDR2: MNHEY, SVGAGI. The CDR3 is made up of 15 amino acids. CDR3 sequence reads: CASNDGGQGAEKLFF. Written as DNA, the CDR3 is TGTGCCAGCAACGACGGGGGACAGGGGGCGGAAAAACTGTTTTTT.

The V call is TRBV24-1, the J call TRBJ2-2, with 7 bases fitting TRBD1. V gave up 5 bases and J gave up 7 bases; unmatched junction bases: 9. The germline V gene has CDR1 KGHDR and CDR2 SFDVKD. The CDR3 has 15 residues. Written as DNA, the CDR3 is TGTGCCACCAGTGTCGACAGGGAGCTCGGCGGGGAGCTGTTTTTT. It encodes CATSVDRELGGELFF.

V gene TRBV5-4 combines with J gene TRBJ2-5, with TRBD1 as a possible D gene (5 bases). Germline CDR1 is SGHNT and CDR2 is YYREEE (reference sequence). Trimming stripped 4 bases from V and 4 bases from J, with 14 bases between. The CDR3 runs 14 residues. The chain's CDR3 is CASSPPSQGETQYF. DNA for the CDR3: TGTGCCAGCAGCCCGCCCTCTCAGGGAGAGACCCAGTACTTC.

This clone was observed once. The rearrangement uses TRBV28 and TRBJ2-3; D is possibly TRBD1 (7 bases). The CDR3 has 13 amino acids. Germline V gene data show CDR1 as MDHEN and CDR2 as SYDVKM. Trimming left V 4 bases short and J 8 bases short, with 13 bases between. The CDR3 here is CASSSAGGGTQYF. The CDR3 bases are TGTGCCAGCAGTTCTGCAGGGGGAGGTACGCAGTATTTT.

J is TRBJ2-3 and V is TRBV6-6; 7 bases fit TRBD2. V was clipped by 4 bases and J by 5 bases; unmatched bases: 12. The CDR3 contains 16 residues. The germline V gene encodes CDR1 MNHNY and CDR2 SVGAGI (reference sequence). The CDR3 nucleotides read TGTGCCAGCAGTTCGGAAGCGGGGAGAGTTATAGATACGCAGTATTTT. Translated: CASSSEAGRVIDTQYF.

The chain links TRBV11-2 to TRBJ2-6; D is possibly TRBD1 (5 bases). Germline-derived CDR1 and CDR2 are SGHAT and FQNNGV. CDR3 length equals 16 residues. The V end lost 4 bases, the J end lost 4 bases, and 14 bases lay between the germline ends. The CDR3 spells CASSSSPGFGANVLTF. The CDR3 DNA sequence: TGTGCCAGCAGCTCTTCTCCAGGGTTCGGGGCCAACGTCCTGACTTTC.

DNA for the CDR3: TGTGCCAGTAAAGTCGGGGAGTTAACTAACTATGGCTACACCTTC. Amino acids: CASKVGELTNYGYTF. The chain carries TRBV19 and TRBJ1-2; the D is unclear. CDR3 length equals 15 residues. Germline V gives CDR1 LNHDA, CDR2 SQIVND (reference sequence). V was clipped by 7 bases and J by 0 bases, with 15 bases between them.

The chain joins TRBV29-1 to TRBJ1-1; D may be TRBD1 (5 bases). Trimming removed 7 bases from V and 6 bases from J, with 12 bases in between. This CDR3 is 11 amino acids long. Germline-derived CDR1 and CDR2 are SQVTM and ANQGSEA. The CDR3 region is CSGRGWAEAFF. The CDR3 nucleotides read TGCAGCGGACGGGGGTGGGCTGAAGCTTTCTTT.

The rearrangement joins TRBV12-3 or TRBV12-4 to TRBJ1-5; unclear D gene. This CDR3 is built from 12 residues. V lost 2 bases and J lost 4, with 3 bases in between. The CDR3 bases are TGTGCCAGCAGTTTACCGAATCAGCCCCAGCATTTT. Its translation: CASSLPNQPQHF.

This rearrangement joins TRBV28 to TRBJ2-1, with 9 bases matching TRBD2. Losses at the gene ends were 2 bases for V and 4 bases for J; bases not matched to a gene: 12. Germline CDR1 and CDR2: MDHEN and SYDVKM. The CDR3 covers 18 residues. The CDR3 here is CASSLGQGRLAEYNEQFF. CDR3 DNA: TGTGCCAGCAGTTTAGGGCAGGGTCGACTAGCGGAATACAATGAGCAGTTCTTC.

The chain carries TRBV5-4 and TRBJ2-5; 8 nucleotides align to TRBD1. This CDR3 spans 15 amino acids. After removal of 4 bases from V and 2 bases from J, the junction contained 7 bases not matched to a gene. CDR1 is SGHNT, CDR2 YYREEE, per germline (reference sequence). The CDR3 loop is CASSDAGQGQETQYF. In DNA form, the CDR3 reads TGTGCCAGCAGCGACGCCGGACAGGGACAAGAGACCCAGTACTTC.

As to this clone: The same CDR3 arises from other DNA sequences in this sample as well. The gene calls are TRBV11-3 and TRBJ1-3; 8 bases are a match to TRBD1. The CDR3 consists of 15 residues. CDR1 is SGHNT, CDR2 YENEEA, per germline. The V and J ends lost 5 bases and 2 bases, in that order; junction bases with no gene match: 5. The CDR3 region is CASSPGQGPGNTIYF. The CDR3 DNA follows: TGTGCCAGCAGCCCCGGACAGGGCCCTGGAAACACCATATATTTT.

The rearrangement links TRBV6-1 to TRBJ1-2; no firm D call. V lost 1 base to trimming and J lost 4 bases, with 4 bases between them. CDR1 is MNHNS, CDR2 SASEGT, per germline. CDR3 length: 12 residues. The CDR3 sequence is CASSEGLYGYTF. The DNA for the CDR3 is TGTGCCAGCAGTGAAGGGCTCTATGGCTACACCTTC.

The V and J genes are TRBV5-1 and TRBJ2-7, with D tentatively TRBD2 (7 bases). V was pared by 4 bases and J by 2 bases, with 19 bases between. The CDR3 is 16 residues long. The germline CDR1 and CDR2 sequences are SGHRS and YFSETQ. CDR3 region: CASSVLGGGGTYEQYF. CDR3 nucleotide sequence: TGCGCCAGCAGCGTCCTGGGGGGCGGGGGCACCTACGAGCAGTACTTC.

The chain recombines TRBV10-3 with TRBJ2-1; 11 bases fit TRBD2. Trimming removed 2 bases from V and 6 bases from J; junction bases left unmatched: 3. CDR3 length: 15 amino acids. Per germline, CDR1 ENHRY and CDR2 SYGVKD. CDR3 protein: CAISEGTSGSNEQFF. The CDR3 DNA reads as TGTGCCATCAGTGAGGGGACTAGCGGATCCAATGAGCAGTTCTTC.

The chain employs TRBV7-9 and TRBJ2-5; weak D call: TRBD2 (5 bases). V gave up 5 bases and J gave up 3 bases, with 16 bases separating them. CDR3 size: 15 residues. Germline assignment: CDR1 SEHNR and CDR2 FQNEAQ (reference sequence). The CDR3 sequence is CASSRRTRGEETQYF. The CDR3, as DNA: TGTGCCAGCAGCCGAAGGACCCGGGGTGAAGAGACCCAGTACTTC.

The chain carries TRBV24-1 and TRBJ2-1; D tentatively fits TRBD1 or TRBD2 (5 bases each). CDR1 KGHDR and CDR2 SFDVKD come from the germline V gene. The V gene lost 3 bases and the J gene lost 5 bases, with 10 bases spanning the gap. The CDR3 is 14 amino acids. DNA for the CDR3: TGTGCCACCAGTGATCCCGGGGCTAACAATGAGCAGTTCTTC. This encodes CATSDPGANNEQFF.